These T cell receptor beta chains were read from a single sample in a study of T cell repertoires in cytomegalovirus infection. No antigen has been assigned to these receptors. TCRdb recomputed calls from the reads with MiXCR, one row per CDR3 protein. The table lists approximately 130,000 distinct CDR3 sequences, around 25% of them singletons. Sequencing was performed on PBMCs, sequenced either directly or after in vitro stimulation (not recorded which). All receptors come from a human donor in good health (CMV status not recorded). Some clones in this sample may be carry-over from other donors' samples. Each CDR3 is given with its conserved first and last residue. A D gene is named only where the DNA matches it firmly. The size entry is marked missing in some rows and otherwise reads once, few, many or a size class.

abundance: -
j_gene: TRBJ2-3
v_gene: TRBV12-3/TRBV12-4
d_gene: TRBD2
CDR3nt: TGTGCCAGCAGTTTCCCCCTAGCGGGAGGTGTAGATACGCAGTATTTT
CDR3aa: CASSFPLAGGVDTQYF

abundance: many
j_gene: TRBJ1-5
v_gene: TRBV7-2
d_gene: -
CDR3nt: TGTGCCAGCAGCTTAACGGCCGCCCGATGGCCGCCCCAGCATTTT
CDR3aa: CASSLTAARWPPQHF

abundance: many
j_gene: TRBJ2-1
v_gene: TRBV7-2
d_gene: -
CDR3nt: TGTGCCAGCAGCTTAGGACTAGGACACTTGTCCTACAATGAGCAGTTCTTC
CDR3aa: CASSLGLGHLSYNEQFF

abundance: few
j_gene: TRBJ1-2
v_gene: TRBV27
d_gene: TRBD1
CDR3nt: TGTGCCAGCAAGACAGGGGATAGTGGCTACACCTTC
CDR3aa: CASKTGDSGYTF

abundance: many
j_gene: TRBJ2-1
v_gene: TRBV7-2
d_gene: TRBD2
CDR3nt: TGTGCCAGCAGCTTAAGAGGGACTAGCCCCAATGAGCAGTTCTTC
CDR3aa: CASSLRGTSPNEQFF

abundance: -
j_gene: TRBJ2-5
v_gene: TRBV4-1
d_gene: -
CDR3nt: TGCGCCAGCAGCCAAGATTTAGAGACCCAGTACTTC
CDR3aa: CASSQDLETQYF

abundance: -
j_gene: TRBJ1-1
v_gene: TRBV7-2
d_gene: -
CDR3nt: TGTGCCAGCAGTACAAGGGGATTGATGGAAGCTTTCTTT
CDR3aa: CASSTRGLMEAFF

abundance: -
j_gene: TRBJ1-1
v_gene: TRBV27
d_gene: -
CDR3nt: TGTGCCAGCAGTCCGCGGGACAAGAACACTGAAGCTTTCTTT
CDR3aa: CASSPRDKNTEAFF

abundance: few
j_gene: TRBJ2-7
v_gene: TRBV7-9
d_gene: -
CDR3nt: TGTGCCAGCGGAGGGAGGTCCTACGAGCAGTACTTC
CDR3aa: CASGGRSYEQYF

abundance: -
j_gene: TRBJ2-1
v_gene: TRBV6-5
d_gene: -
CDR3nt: TGTGCCAGCAGTTACTCGCAGCCGGGGGATGAGCAGTTCTTC
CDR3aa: CASSYSQPGDEQFF

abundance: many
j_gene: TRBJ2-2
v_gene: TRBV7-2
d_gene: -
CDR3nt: TGTGCCAGCAGCTTAGATGTCCAAACCGGGGAGCTGTTTTTT
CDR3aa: CASSLDVQTGELFF

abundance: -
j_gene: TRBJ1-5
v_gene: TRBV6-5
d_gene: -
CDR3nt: TGTGCCAGCTCGGGCAGAAATTCCAATCAGCCCCAGCATTTT
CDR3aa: CASSGRNSNQPQHF

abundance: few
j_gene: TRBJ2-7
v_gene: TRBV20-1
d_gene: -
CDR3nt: TGCAGTGCCGAGGGCCCCTACGAGCAGTACTTC
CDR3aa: CSAEGPYEQYF

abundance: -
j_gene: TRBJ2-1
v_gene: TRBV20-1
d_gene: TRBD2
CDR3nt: TGCAGTGCTAGCTCCCTAGCGGTCTACAATGAGCAGTTCTTC
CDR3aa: CSASSLAVYNEQFF

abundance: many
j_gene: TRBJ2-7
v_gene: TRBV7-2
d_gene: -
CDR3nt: TGTGCCAGCAGCTTTCTGGAGCTAGGCGAGCAGTACTTC
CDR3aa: CASSFLELGEQYF

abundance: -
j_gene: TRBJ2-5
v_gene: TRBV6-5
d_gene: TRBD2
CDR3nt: TGTGCCAGCAGCCTAGCGGGGGGCCTACAAGAGACCCAGTACTTC
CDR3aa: CASSLAGGLQETQYF

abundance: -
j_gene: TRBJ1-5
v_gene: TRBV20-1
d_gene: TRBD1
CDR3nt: TGCAGTGGTAGCTCAGGGGGCGAGAGCAATCAGCCCCAGCATTTT
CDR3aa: CSGSSGGESNQPQHF

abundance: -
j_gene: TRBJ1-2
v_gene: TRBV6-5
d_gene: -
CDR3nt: TGTGCCAGCAGTTCCCCGGGACACCTAAGCTATGGCTACACCTTC
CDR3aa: CASSSPGHLSYGYTF

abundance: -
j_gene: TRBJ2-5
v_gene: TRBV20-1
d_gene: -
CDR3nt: TGCAGTGCTAGAGGGGCTCCCCAAGAGACCCAGTACTTC
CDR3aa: CSARGAPQETQYF

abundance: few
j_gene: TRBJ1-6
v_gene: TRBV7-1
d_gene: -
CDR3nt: TGTGCCAGCAGCTCCTCGACAGGTCTGGGCTCCTATAATTCACCCCTCCACTTT
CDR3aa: CASSSSTGLGSYNSPLHF

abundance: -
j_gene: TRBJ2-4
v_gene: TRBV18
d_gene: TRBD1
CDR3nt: TGTGCCAGCTCACCACCGACAGGGGAATGGGGCATTCAGTACTTC
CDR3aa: CASSPPTGEWGIQYF

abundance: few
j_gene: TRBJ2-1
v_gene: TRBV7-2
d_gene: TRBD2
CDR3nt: TGTGCCAGCAGCTCTGGACTAGCGAGGAGGAATGAGCAGTTCTTC
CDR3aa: CASSSGLARRNEQFF